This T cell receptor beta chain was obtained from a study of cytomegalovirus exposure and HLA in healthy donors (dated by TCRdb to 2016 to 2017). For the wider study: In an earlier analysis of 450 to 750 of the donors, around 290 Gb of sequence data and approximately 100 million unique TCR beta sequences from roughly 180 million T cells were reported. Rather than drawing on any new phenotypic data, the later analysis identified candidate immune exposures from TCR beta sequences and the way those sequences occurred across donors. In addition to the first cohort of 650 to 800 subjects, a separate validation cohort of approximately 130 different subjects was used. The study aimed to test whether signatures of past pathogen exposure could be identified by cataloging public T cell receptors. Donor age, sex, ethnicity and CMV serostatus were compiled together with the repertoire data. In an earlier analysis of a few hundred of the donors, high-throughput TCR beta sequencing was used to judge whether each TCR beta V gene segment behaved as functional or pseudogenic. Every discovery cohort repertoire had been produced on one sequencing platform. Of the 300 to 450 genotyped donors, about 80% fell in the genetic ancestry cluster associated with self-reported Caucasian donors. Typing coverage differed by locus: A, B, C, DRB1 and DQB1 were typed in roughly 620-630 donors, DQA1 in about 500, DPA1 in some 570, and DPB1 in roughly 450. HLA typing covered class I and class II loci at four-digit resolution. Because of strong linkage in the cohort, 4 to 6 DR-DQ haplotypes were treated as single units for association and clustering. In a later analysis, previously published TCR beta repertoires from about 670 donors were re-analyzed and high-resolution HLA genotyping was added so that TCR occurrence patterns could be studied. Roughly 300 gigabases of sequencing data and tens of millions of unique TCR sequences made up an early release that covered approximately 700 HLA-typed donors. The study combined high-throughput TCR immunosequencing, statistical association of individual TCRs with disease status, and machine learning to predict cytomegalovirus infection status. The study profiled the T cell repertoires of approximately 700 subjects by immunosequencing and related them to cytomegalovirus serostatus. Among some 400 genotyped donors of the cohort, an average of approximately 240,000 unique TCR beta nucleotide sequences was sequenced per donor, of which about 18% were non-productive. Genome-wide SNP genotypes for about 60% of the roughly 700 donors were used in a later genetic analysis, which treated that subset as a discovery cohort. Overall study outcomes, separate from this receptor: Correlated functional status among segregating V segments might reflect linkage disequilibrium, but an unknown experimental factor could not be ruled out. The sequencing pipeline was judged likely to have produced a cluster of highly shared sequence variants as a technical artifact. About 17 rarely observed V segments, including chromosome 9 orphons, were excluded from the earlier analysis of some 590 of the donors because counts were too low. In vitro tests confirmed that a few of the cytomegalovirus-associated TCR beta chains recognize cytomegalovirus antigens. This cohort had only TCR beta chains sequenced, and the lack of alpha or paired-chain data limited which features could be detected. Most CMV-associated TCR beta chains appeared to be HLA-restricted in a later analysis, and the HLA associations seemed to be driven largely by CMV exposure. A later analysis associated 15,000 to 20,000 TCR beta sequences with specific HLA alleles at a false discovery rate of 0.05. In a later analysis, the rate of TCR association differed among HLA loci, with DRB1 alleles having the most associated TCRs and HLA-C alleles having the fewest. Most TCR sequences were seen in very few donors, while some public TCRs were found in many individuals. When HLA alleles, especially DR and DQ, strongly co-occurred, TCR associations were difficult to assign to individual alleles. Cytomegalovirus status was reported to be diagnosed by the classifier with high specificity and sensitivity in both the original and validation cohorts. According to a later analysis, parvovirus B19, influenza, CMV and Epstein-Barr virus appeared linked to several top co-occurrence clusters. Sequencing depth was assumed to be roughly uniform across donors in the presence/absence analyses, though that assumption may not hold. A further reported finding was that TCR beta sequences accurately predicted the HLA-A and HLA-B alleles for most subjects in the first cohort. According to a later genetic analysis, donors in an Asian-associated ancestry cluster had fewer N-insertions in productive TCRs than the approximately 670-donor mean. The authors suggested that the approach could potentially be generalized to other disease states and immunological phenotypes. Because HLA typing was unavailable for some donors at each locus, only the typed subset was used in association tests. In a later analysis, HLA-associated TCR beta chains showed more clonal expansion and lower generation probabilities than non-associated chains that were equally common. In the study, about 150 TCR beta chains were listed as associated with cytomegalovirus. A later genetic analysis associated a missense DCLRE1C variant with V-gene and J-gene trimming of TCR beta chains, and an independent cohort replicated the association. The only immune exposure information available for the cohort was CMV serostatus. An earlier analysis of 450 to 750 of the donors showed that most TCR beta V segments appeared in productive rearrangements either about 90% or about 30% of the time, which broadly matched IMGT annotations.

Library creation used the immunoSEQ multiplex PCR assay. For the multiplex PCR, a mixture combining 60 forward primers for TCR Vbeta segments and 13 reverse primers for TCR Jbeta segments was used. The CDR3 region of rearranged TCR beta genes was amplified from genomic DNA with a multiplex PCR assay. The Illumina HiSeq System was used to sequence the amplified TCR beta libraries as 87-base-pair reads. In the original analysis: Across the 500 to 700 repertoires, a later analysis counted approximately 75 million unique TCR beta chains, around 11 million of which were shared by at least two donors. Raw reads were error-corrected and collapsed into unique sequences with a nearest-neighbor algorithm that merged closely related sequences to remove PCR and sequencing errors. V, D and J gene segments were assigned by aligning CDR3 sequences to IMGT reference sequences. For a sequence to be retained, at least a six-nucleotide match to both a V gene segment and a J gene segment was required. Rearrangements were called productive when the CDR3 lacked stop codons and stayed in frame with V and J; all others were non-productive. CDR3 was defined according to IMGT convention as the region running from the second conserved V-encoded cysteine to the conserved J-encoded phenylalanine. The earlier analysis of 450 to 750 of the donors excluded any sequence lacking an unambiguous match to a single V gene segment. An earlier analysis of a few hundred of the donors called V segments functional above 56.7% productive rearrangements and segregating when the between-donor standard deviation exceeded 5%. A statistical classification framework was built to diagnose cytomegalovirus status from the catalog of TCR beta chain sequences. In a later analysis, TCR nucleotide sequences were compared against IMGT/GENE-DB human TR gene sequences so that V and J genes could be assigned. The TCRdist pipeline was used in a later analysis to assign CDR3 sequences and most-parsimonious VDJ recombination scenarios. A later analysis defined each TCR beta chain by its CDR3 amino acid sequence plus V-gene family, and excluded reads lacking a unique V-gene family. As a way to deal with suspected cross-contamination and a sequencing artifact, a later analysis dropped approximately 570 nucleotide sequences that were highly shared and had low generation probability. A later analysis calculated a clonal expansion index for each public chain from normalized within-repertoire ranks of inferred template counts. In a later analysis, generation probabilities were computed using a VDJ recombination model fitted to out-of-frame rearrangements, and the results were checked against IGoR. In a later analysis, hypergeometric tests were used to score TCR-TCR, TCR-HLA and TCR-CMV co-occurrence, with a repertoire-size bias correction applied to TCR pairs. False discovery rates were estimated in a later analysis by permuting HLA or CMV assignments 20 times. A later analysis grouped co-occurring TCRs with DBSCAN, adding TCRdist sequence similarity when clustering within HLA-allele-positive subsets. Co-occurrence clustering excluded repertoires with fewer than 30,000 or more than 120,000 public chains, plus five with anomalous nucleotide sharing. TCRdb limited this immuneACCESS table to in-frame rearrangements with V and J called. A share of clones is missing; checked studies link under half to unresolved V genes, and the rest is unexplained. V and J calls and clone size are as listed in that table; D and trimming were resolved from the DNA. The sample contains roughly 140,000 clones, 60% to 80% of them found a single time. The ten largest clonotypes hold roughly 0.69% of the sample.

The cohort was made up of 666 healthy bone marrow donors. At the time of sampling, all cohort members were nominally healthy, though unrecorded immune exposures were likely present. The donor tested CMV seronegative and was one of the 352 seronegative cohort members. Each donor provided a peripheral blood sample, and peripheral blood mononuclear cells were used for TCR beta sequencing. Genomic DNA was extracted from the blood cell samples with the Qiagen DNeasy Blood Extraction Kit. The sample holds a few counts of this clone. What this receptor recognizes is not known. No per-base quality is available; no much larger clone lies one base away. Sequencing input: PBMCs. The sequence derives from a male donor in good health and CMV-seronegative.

The CDR3 protein is CASSLFGGNYGYTF. The DNA sequence is as follows: TGTGCCAGCAGTTTATTCGGCGGCAACTATGGCTACACCTTC. This chain is built from TRBV27 and TRBJ1-2; there is no confident call for the D gene. The CDR3 starts with the cysteine, ends with the phenylalanine, and has 14 residues. The entry retains the CDR3 DNA only, 42 bases that are in frame from base 1. The germline V gene (reference sequence) provides CDR1 MNHEY and CDR2 SMNVEV. The junction shows trimming of 1 base on V and 2 bases on J, plus 8 bases between the germline ends.